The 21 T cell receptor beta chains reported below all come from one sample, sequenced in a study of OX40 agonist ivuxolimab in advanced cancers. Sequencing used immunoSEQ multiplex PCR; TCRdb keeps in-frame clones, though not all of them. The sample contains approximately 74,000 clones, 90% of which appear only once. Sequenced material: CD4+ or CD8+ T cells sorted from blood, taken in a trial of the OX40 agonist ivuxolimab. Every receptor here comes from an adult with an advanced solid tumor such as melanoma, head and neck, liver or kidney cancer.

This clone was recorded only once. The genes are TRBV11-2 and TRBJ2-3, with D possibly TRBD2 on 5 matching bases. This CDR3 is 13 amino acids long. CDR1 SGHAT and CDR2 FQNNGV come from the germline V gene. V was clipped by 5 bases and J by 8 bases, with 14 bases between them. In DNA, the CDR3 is TGTGCCAGCAGCCGCGCCGGGGAAGGTACGCAGTATTTT. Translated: CASSRAGEGTQYF.

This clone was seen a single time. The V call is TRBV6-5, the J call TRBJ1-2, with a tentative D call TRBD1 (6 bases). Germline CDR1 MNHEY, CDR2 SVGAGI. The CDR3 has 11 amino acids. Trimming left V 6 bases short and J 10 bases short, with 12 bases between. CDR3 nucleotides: TGTGCCAGCAGAACCAGGGGAGCCTACACCTTC. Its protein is CASRTRGAYTF.

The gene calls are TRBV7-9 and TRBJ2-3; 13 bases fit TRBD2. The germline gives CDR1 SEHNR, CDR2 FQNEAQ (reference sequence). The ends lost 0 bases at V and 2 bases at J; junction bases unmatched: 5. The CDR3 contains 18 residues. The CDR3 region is CASSLALAGGPTTDTQYF. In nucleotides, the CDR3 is TGTGCCAGCAGCTTAGCACTAGCGGGAGGGCCAACCACAGATACGCAGTATTTT.

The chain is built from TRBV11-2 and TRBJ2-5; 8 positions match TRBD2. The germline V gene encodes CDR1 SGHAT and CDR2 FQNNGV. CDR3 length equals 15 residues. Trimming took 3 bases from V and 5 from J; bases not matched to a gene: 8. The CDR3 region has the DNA TGTGCCAGCAGCTTCTCGAGCGGGAGTAGCGAGACCCAGTACTTC. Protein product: CASSFSSGSSETQYF. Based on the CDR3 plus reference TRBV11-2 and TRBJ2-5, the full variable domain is EAGVAQSPRYKIIEKRQSVAFWCNPISGHATLYWYQQILGQGPKLLIQFQNNGVVDDSQLPKDRFSAERLKGVDSTLKIQPAKLEDSAVYLCASSFSSGSSETQYFGPGTRLLVL.

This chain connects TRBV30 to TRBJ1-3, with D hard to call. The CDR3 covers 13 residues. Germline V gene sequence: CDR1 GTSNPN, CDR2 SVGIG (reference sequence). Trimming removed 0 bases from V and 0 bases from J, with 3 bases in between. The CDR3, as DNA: TGTGCCTGGAGTGTCAACTCTGGAAACACCATATATTTT. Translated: CAWSVNSGNTIYF.

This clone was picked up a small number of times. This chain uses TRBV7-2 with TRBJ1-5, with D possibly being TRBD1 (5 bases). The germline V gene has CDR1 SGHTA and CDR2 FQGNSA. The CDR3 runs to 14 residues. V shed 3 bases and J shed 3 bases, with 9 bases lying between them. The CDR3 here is CASSFWGLNQPQHF. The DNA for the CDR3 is TGTGCCAGCAGCTTTTGGGGCCTCAATCAGCCCCAGCATTTT.

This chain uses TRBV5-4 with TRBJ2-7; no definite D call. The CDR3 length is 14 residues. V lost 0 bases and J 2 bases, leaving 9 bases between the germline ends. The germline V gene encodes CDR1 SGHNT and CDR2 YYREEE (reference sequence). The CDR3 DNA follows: TGTGCCAGCAGCTTGGATCAAGGGACCTACGAGCAGTACTTC. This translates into CASSLDQGTYEQYF.

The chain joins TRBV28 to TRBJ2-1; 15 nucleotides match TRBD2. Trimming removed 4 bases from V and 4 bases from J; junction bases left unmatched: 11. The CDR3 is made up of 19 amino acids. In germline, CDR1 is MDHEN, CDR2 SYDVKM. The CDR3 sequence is CASSSRYRGLAGGYNEQFF. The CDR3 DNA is TGTGCCAGCAGTTCACGTTACCGCGGACTAGCGGGAGGGTACAATGAGCAGTTCTTC.

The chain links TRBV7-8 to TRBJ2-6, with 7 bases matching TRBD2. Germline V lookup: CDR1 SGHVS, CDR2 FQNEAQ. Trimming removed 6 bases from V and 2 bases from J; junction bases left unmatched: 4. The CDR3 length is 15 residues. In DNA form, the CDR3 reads TGTGCCAGCAGTTCTGGACTAGCTGGGGCCAACGTCCTGACTTTC. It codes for CASSSGLAGANVLTF. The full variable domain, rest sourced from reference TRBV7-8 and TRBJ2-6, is GAGVSQSPRYKVAKRGQDVALRCDPISGHVSLFWYQQALGQGPEFLTYFQNEAQLDKSGLPSDRFFAERPEGSVSTLKIQRTQQEDSAVYLCASSSGLAGANVLTFGAGSRLTVL.

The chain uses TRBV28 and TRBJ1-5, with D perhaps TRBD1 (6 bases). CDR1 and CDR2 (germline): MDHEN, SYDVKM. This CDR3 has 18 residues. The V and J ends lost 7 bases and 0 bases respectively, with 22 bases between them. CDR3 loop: CASTISHTGRYSNQPQHF. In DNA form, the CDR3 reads TGTGCCAGCACCATCTCCCACACAGGGCGATATAGCAATCAGCCCCAGCATTTT. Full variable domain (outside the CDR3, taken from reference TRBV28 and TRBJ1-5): DVKVTQSSRYLVKRTGEKVFLECVQDMDHENMFWYRQDPGLGLRLIYFSYDVKMKEKGDIPEGYSVSREKKERFSLILESASTNQTSMYLCASTISHTGRYSNQPQHFGDGTRLSIL.

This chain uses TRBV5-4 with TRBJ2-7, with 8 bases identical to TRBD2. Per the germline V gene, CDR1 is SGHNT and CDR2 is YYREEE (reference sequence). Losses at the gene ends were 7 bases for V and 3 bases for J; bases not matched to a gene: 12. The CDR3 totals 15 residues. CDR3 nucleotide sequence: TGTGCCAGCTCCCTTCGAGTAGCGGGACTCTACGAGCAGTACTTC. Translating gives CASSLRVAGLYEQYF.

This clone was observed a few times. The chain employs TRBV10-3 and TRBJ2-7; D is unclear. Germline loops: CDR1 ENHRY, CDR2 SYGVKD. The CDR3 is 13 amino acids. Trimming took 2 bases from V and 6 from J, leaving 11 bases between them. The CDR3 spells CAISEGFRSEQYF. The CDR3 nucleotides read TGTGCCATCAGTGAGGGGTTTCGGTCCGAGCAGTACTTC.

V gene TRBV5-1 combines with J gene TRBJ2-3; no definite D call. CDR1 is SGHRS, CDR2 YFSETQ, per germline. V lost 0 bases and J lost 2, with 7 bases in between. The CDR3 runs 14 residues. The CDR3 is CASSLGVPTDTQYF. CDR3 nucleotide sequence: TGCGCCAGCAGCTTGGGGGTTCCCACAGATACGCAGTATTTT.

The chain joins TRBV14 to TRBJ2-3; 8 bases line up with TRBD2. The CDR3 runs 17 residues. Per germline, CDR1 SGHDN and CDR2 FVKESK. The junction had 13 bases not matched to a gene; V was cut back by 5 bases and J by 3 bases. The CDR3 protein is CASSFRRGRKGTDTQYF. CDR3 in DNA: TGTGCCAGCAGCTTTAGGCGCGGGAGGAAAGGGACAGATACGCAGTATTTT.

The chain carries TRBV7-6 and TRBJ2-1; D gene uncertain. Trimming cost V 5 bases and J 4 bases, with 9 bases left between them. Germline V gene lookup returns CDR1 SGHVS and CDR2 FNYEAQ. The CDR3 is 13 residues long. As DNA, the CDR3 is TGTGCCAGCAGCCCCGAGACTTACAATGAGCAGTTCTTC. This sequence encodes CASSPETYNEQFF.

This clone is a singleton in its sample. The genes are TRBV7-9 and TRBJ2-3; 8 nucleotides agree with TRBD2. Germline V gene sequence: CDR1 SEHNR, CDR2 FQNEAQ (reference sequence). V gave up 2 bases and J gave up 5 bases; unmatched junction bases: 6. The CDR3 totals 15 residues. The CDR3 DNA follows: TGTGCCAGCAGCTTAAGCTCCCGGGAGGGAGATACGCAGTATTTT. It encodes CASSLSSREGDTQYF.

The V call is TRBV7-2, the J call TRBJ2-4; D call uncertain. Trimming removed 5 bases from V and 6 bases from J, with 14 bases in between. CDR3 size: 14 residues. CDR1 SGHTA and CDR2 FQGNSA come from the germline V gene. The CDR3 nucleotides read TGTGCCAGCAGCCCGATATCCGGGCTAAACATTCAGTACTTC. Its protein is CASSPISGLNIQYF.

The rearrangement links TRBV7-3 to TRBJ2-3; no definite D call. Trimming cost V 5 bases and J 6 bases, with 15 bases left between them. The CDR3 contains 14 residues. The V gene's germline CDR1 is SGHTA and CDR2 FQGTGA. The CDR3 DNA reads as TGTGCCAGCAGCCGAAACGGTGGAATCGATACGCAGTATTTT. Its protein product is CASSRNGGIDTQYF.

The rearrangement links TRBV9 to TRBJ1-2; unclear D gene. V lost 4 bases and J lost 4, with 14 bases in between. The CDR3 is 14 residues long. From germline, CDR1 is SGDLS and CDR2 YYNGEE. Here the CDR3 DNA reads TGTGCCAGCAGCCCCCGGAACCTTGGCTATGGCTACACCTTC. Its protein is CASSPRNLGYGYTF.

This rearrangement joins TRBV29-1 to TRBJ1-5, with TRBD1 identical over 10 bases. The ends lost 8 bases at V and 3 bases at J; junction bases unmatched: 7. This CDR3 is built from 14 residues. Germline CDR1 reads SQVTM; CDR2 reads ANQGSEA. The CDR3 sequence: CSTRTGGSNQPQHF. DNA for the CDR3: TGCAGCACCCGGACAGGGGGATCCAATCAGCCCCAGCATTTT.

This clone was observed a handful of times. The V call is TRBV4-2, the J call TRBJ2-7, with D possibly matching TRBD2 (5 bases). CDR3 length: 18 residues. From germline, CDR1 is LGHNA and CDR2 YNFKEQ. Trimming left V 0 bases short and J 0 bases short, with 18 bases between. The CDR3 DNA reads TGTGCCAGCAGCCAAGATACCCCATTGAGAGGGAGCTCCTACGAGCAGTACTTC. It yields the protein CASSQDTPLRGSSYEQYF.